The 8 T cell receptor beta chains in this list originate from one sample, sequenced in a study of blood T cell repertoires in COVID-19. Clones were read by immunoSEQ multiplex PCR, and TCRdb kept only the in-frame ones, dropping some. The sample lists about 200,000 clones, roughly 88% seen once, with around 5% in the top ten. Sequencing was carried out using PBMCs or T cells enriched from blood (not recorded which). The receptors originated from a man aged 35-49 years with acute COVID-19.

CDR3 sequence: CASSLIGGVNTEAFF. The CDR3 DNA follows: TGCGCCAGCAGCTTGATTGGGGGGGTGAACACTGAAGCTTTCTTT. This sequence joins TRBV5-1 and TRBJ1-1, with D perhaps TRBD1 (5 bases). V lost 1 base and J lost 0, with 10 bases in between. CDR3 length: 15 amino acids. Germline lookup yields CDR1 SGHRS and CDR2 YFSETQ.

The chain combines TRBV2 with TRBJ2-6; 11 positions match TRBD2. Germline CDR1 SNHLY, CDR2 FYNNEI. V shed 5 bases and J 3 bases; nucleotides not matched to a gene: 6. The CDR3 extends over 17 amino acids. The CDR3 is CASSPSGRPYGANVLTF. The CDR3, as DNA: TGTGCCAGCAGTCCTAGCGGGAGGCCCTATGGGGCCAACGTCCTGACTTTC.

This chain uses TRBV27 with TRBJ1-5; perhaps TRBD1 as D (5 bases). CDR1 and CDR2 from the germline V gene are MNHEY and SMNVEV (reference sequence). V was cut by 3 bases and J by 1 base, with 7 bases left in between. CDR3 length: 14 residues. The DNA for the CDR3 is TGTGCCAGCAGTTTTCGGACAAGCAATCAGCCCCAGCATTTT. It yields the protein CASSFRTSNQPQHF.

This clone was seen only once. The rearrangement links TRBV4-1 to TRBJ1-6, with a weak D call TRBD1 (5 bases). Germline-derived CDR1 and CDR2 are MGHRA and YSYEKL. CDR3 length equals 19 residues. Trimming took 0 bases from V and 8 from J, leaving 23 bases between them. In DNA form, the CDR3 reads TGCGCCAGCAGCCAAGATAGGGGAGGGGCCAGGGTGGGATATTCACCCCTCCACTTT. The encoded protein is CASSQDRGGARVGYSPLHF.

The chain uses TRBV5-1 and TRBJ1-4; 8 bases map to TRBD1. V was pared by 0 bases and J by 8 bases, with 0 bases of the junction left unmatched. The CDR3 consists of 13 residues. Germline V gene data show CDR1 as SGHRS and CDR2 as YFSETQ. CDR3 amino acids: CASSLGQGEKLFF. CDR3 nucleotides: TGCGCCAGCAGCTTGGGACAGGGGGAAAAACTGTTTTTT.

This clone was seen only a few times. The rearrangement joins TRBV29-1 to TRBJ2-1, with TRBD1 matching 10 bases. This CDR3 comprises 14 residues. The J segment lost 9 bases and the V segment lost 4 bases, leaving 9 bases of the junction unmatched. Germline V CDR1 and CDR2: SQVTM, ANQGSEA. CDR3 in DNA: TGCAGCGTTGGACCGGGACAGGGGCTGGGTGAGCAGTTCTTC. Translating gives CSVGPGQGLGEQFF.

In this sample, this clone turned up once. The chain links TRBV30 to TRBJ1-6; maybe TRBD1 (5 bases). V was cut by 5 bases and J by 7 bases, with 9 bases left in between. This CDR3 is built from 12 residues. Germline CDR1 is GTSNPN and CDR2 is SVGIG (reference sequence). CDR3 sequence reads: CAWDRVNSPLHF. The CDR3 DNA reads TGTGCCTGGGACAGAGTAAATTCACCCCTCCACTTT.

V usage is TRBV5-4 and J usage is TRBJ1-1; D is unclear. The germline gives CDR1 SGHNT, CDR2 YYREEE (reference sequence). This CDR3 is 14 amino acids long. Trimming shortened V by 3 bases and J by 1 base, and 10 bases separated the two germline ends. CDR3 sequence: CASSSGLQNTEAFF. CDR3 coding DNA: TGTGCCAGCAGCTCCGGACTACAGAACACTGAAGCTTTCTTT.